A single sample is the source of the 17 T cell receptor beta chains below, sequenced in a study of OX40 agonist ivuxolimab in advanced cancers. Here immunoSEQ multiplex PCR was the method, and the copy in TCRdb shows in-frame clones only, minus some. In the table there are roughly 58,000 clones, approximately 90% of which are singletons. This sample comprised CD4+ or CD8+ T cells sorted from blood, obtained in a trial of the OX40 agonist ivuxolimab. Every receptor here comes from an adult with an advanced solid tumor such as melanoma, head and neck, liver or kidney cancer.

This clone was seen a few times. The rearrangement joins TRBV18 to TRBJ2-2, with D unclear. The CDR3 has 16 residues. The germline gives CDR1 KGHSH, CDR2 LQKENI. V was trimmed by 6 bases and J by 4 bases, leaving 18 bases between them. The CDR3 sequence: CASSPTQMTATGELFF. In nucleotides, the CDR3 is TGTGCCAGCTCCCCAACGCAGATGACGGCCACCGGGGAGCTGTTTTTT.

This chain's CDR3 is CASSLGRQWLYF. For the CDR3, the DNA is TGTGCCAGCAGCTTAGGAAGACAGTGGTTGTACTTC. The rearrangement links TRBV7-9 to TRBJ2-4; D possibly corresponds to TRBD1 (5 bases). V lost 1 base to trimming and J lost 15 bases, with 13 bases between them. In germline, CDR1 is SEHNR, CDR2 FQNEAQ (reference sequence). This CDR3 is 12 amino acids long.

V gene TRBV6-5 combines with J gene TRBJ1-5; the match to TRBD1 covers 11 bases. There are 15 residues in the CDR3. The germline gives CDR1 MNHEY, CDR2 SVGAGI. With 6 bases clipped from V and 8 bases from J, the junction kept 9 bases outside the gene matches. The CDR3 nucleotides are TGTGCCAGCAGCCGGGACAGGGGGGATAATAAGCCCCAGCATTTT. Protein: CASSRDRGDNKPQHF.

This chain connects TRBV2 to TRBJ2-5, with a tentative D call TRBD1 (6 bases). The CDR3 runs to 11 residues. The V gene lost 5 bases and the J gene lost 9 bases, with 10 bases spanning the gap. Germline CDR1 reads SNHLY; CDR2 reads FYNNEI. The CDR3 spells CASSIPGAQYF. CDR3 coding DNA: TGTGCCAGCAGTATACCAGGGGCCCAGTACTTC.

V gene TRBV7-8 combines with J gene TRBJ2-2, with TRBD1 matching 10 bases. Germline loops: CDR1 SGHVS, CDR2 FQNEAQ. The CDR3 spans 17 residues. V lost 2 bases to trimming and J lost 2 bases; unmatched junction nucleotides: 5. The CDR3 nucleotides are TGTGCCAGCAGCTTACACCGGGACAGGGGCAACACCGGGGAGCTGTTTTTT. This sequence encodes CASSLHRDRGNTGELFF. The entire variable domain, with the rest obtained from reference TRBV7-8 and TRBJ2-2, is as follows: GAGVSQSPRYKVAKRGQDVALRCDPISGHVSLFWYQQALGQGPEFLTYFQNEAQLDKSGLPSDRFFAERPEGSVSTLKIQRTQQEDSAVYLCASSLHRDRGNTGELFFGEGSRLTVL.

The chain uses TRBV7-6 and TRBJ2-1; D not resolved. Trimming stripped 1 base from V and 5 bases from J, with 6 bases between. CDR1 is SGHVS, CDR2 FNYEAQ, per germline. This CDR3 is 13 amino acids long. The CDR3 loop reads CASSLVPNNEQFF. The CDR3 DNA follows: TGTGCCAGCAGCTTAGTACCAAACAATGAGCAGTTCTTC.

The chain carries TRBV5-4 and TRBJ2-1; 12 bases agree with TRBD2. Germline lookup yields CDR1 SGHNT and CDR2 YYREEE (reference sequence). V lost 0 bases and J lost 6; bases outside the gene matches: 1. The CDR3 loop spans 15 amino acids. The CDR3 bases are TGTGCCAGCAGCTTGGGGACTAGCGGGGTCAATGAGCAGTTCTTC. It codes for CASSLGTSGVNEQFF.

The V and J genes are TRBV7-3 and TRBJ2-1; no definite D call. The CDR3 runs 13 residues. V lost 0 bases and J 3 bases, leaving 3 bases between the germline ends. Germline V gene lookup returns CDR1 SGHTA and CDR2 FQGTGA. CDR3 bases: TGTGCCAGCAGCTTAACAGTCTACAATGAGCAGTTCTTC. It codes for CASSLTVYNEQFF.

J is TRBJ1-1 and V is TRBV5-1, with D maybe TRBD1 (5 bases). The CDR3 has 14 residues. The germline V and J ends were trimmed by 0 bases and 3 bases, with 9 bases remaining between them. Germline CDR1 and CDR2: SGHRS and YFSETQ. The CDR3 loop is CASSLAIGDTEAFF. CDR3 nucleotide sequence: TGCGCCAGCAGCTTGGCCATAGGGGACACTGAAGCTTTCTTT.

The chain links TRBV10-3 to TRBJ2-2; no clear D gene. This CDR3 is 13 amino acids long. The germline V gene encodes CDR1 ENHRY and CDR2 SYGVKD. The V and J ends lost 0 bases and 5 bases respectively, with 4 bases between them. CDR3 DNA: TGTGCCATCAGTGAGTCACGTACCGGGGAGCTGTTTTTT. Translation gives CAISESRTGELFF.

The V and J genes are TRBV27 and TRBJ2-6, with D tentatively TRBD2 (5 bases). The CDR3 is 17 residues long. From germline, CDR1 is MNHEY and CDR2 SMNVEV (reference sequence). V lost 5 bases and J lost 2, with 16 bases in between. The CDR3, as DNA: TGTGCCAGCAGTCAAGCGGCAGATAAGGCTGGGGCCAACGTCCTGACTTTC. Its protein product is CASSQAADKAGANVLTF.

The DNA of the CDR3 is TGTGCCTGGAGTCAGGGAGGCGGCAATCAGCCCCAGCATTTT. It yields the protein CAWSQGGGNQPQHF. The chain recombines TRBV30 with TRBJ1-5; D may be TRBD1 (5 bases). The germline V and J ends were trimmed by 2 bases and 2 bases, with 10 bases remaining between them. Germline V gives CDR1 GTSNPN, CDR2 SVGIG (reference sequence). CDR3 size: 14 residues.

The CDR3 DNA follows: TGTGCCAGCAGCTATCCATATGGCTACACCTTC. This gives the protein CASSYPYGYTF. The chain couples TRBV28 to TRBJ1-2; D unclear. CDR3 length equals 11 residues. Trimming took 6 bases from V and 5 from J, leaving 7 bases between them. Germline V gene sequence: CDR1 MDHEN, CDR2 SYDVKM.

This chain uses TRBV4-2 with TRBJ1-1; tentatively, D is TRBD1 (5 bases). CDR1 and CDR2 from the germline V gene are LGHNA and YNFKEQ. Trimming left V 0 bases short and J 5 bases short, with 16 bases between. This CDR3 has 16 amino acids. The CDR3 sequence is CASSQDRGARGTEAFF. The CDR3 region has the DNA TGTGCCAGCAGCCAAGATCGCGGGGCCCGGGGAACTGAAGCTTTCTTT.

The J gene is TRBJ1-5, the V gene TRBV5-5; 9 bases line up with TRBD1. Germline CDR1 and CDR2: SGHKS and YYEKEE (reference sequence). The CDR3 contains 15 residues. Trimming cost V 4 bases and J 6 bases; bases outside gene matches: 8. The CDR3 nucleotides are TGTGCCAGCAGCCGGCGGACAGGGGCGATTCAGCCCCAGCATTTT. It codes for CASSRRTGAIQPQHF. The complete variable domain, with remaining parts taken from reference TRBV5-5 and TRBJ1-5, reads DAGVTQSPTHLIKTRGQQVTLRCSPISGHKSVSWYQQVLGQGPQFIFQYYEKEERGRGNFPDRFSARQFPNYSSELNVNALLLGDSALYLCASSRRTGAIQPQHFGDGTRLSIL.

This rearrangement joins TRBV6-5 to TRBJ2-7, with D perhaps matching TRBD2 (6 bases). The length of the CDR3 is 14 residues. Germline loops: CDR1 MNHEY, CDR2 SVGAGI. The V end lost 2 bases, the J end lost 3 bases, and 11 bases lay between the germline ends. DNA of the CDR3: TGTGCCAGCAGTTACGAGAGGCGGGGCTACGAGCAGTACTTC. Translation gives CASSYERRGYEQYF.

J is TRBJ1-1 and V is TRBV28, with 7 bases that match TRBD1. The germline V gene encodes CDR1 MDHEN and CDR2 SYDVKM. After removal of 3 bases from V and 10 bases from J, the junction contained 2 bases not matched to a gene. The CDR3 consists of 11 residues. The CDR3 sequence: CASSLQGGAFF. The CDR3 bases are TGTGCCAGCAGTTTGCAGGGGGGAGCTTTCTTT. The full variable domain, rest sourced from reference TRBV28 and TRBJ1-1, is DVKVTQSSRYLVKRTGEKVFLECVQDMDHENMFWYRQDPGLGLRLIYFSYDVKMKEKGDIPEGYSVSREKKERFSLILESASTNQTSMYLCASSLQGGAFFGQGTRLTVV.